This T cell receptor beta chain was observed in a study of blood T cell repertoires in COVID-19. V was trimmed by 5 bases and J by 5 bases, leaving 20 bases between them. Germline assignment: CDR1 LNHDA and CDR2 SQIVND (reference sequence). CDR3 length: 16 residues. The protocol was immunoSEQ multiplex PCR, while the TCRdb copy is restricted to in-frame clones and leaves out a portion. The table includes 370,000 or so clones, 87% detected once. The source is a man between 25 and 39 years old who had recovered from COVID-19. The chain has TRBV19 and TRBJ2-3; D possibly corresponds to TRBD2 (7 bases). Sequencing was performed on PBMCs or T cells enriched from blood (not recorded which). CDR3 region: CASSGGARDSLDTQYF. The CDR3 DNA reads as TGTGCCAGTAGTGGGGGGGCTCGCGATTCTTTAGATACGCAGTATTTT.